These T cell receptor beta chains were read from a single sample in a study of T-cell memory formation after mild COVID-19. In TCRdb, the 5' RACE reads were re-called with MiXCR into one record per CDR3 protein. The sample yields about 350,000 distinct CDR3 sequences, around 30% seen once. The sample comprised PBMCs or a T cell subset sorted from them (not recorded which). Every receptor here comes from an adult woman who had mild COVID-19 (a few samples of this study predate the infection). Cell type and time point are not known. The CDR3 runs from the conserved cysteine through the conserved F or W. A D gene is named only where the DNA matches it firmly. For some rows the clone size is stated as once, few or many, or as a class when expanded; others skip it.

j_call	v_call	d_call	clone_size	cdr3_aa	cdr3_nt
TRBJ2-7	TRBV7-2	TRBD2	.	CASSWTSFHEQYF	TGTGCCAGCAGCTGGACTAGCTTCCACGAGCAGTACTTC
TRBJ2-5	TRBV7-2	.	few	CASSFQGGERETQYF	TGTGCCAGCAGCTTTCAGGGGGGGGAACGAGAGACCCAGTACTTC
TRBJ2-7	TRBV20-1	.	.	CSDVRSYEQYF	TGCAGTGATGTCAGGAGCTACGAGCAGTACTTC
TRBJ2-1	TRBV7-8	TRBD2	few	CASSLSVGGEQFF	TGTGCCAGCAGCTTATCCGTCGGGGGGGAGCAGTTCTTC
TRBJ2-7	TRBV7-8	.	.	CASSLRGRDTSYEQYF	TGTGCCAGCAGCTTACGGGGCAGGGACACCTCCTACGAGCAGTACTTC
TRBJ2-1	TRBV12-3/TRBV12-4	TRBD1	.	CASSLGGQGVVVYNEQFF	TGTGCCAGCAGTTTAGGAGGACAGGGGGTGGTCGTGTACAATGAGCAGTTCTTC
TRBJ1-2	TRBV12-3/TRBV12-4	.	few	CASSIGGYGYTF	TGTGCCAGCAGTATTGGGGGTTATGGCTACACCTTC
TRBJ2-7	TRBV29-1	TRBD1	few	CSVEWGTGGGYEQYF	TGCAGCGTTGAATGGGGGACAGGGGGCGGGTACGAGCAGTACTTC
TRBJ2-1	TRBV7-9	.	.	CASSLSGPNEQFF	TGTGCCAGCAGCTTAAGCGGACCCAATGAGCAGTTCTTC
TRBJ2-5	TRBV5-4	.	few	CASSLVVTSQRPETQYF	TGTGCCAGCAGCTTAGTAGTTACTAGCCAGAGGCCAGAGACCCAGTACTTC
TRBJ1-1	TRBV9	.	.	CASSGGGEGWGKAFF	TGTGCCAGCAGCGGAGGGGGTGAAGGTTGGGGAAAAGCTTTCTTT
TRBJ1-2	TRBV7-2	.	once	CASSYGTSMDYGYTF	TGTGCCAGCAGCTACGGGACATCCATGGACTATGGCTACACCTTC
TRBJ2-5	TRBV2	.	.	CASTRGGQTQYF	TGTGCCAGCACCAGGGGAGGGCAGACCCAGTACTTC
TRBJ2-7	TRBV9	TRBD2	few	CASSVSGRAHYEQYF	TGTGCCAGCAGCGTTAGCGGGAGGGCACATTACGAGCAGTACTTC
TRBJ1-1	TRBV5-4	.	.	CASSSRTRGRTEAFF	TGTGCCAGCAGCTCTAGGACAAGGGGAAGGACTGAAGCTTTCTTT
TRBJ1-1	TRBV20-1	.	.	CSARGRENTEAFF	TGCAGTGCTAGAGGGCGGGAGAACACTGAAGCTTTCTTT
TRBJ2-3	TRBV29-1	TRBD2	.	CSVDKRESVSDTQYF	TGCAGCGTTGATAAGCGGGAGTCTGTATCAGATACGCAGTATTTT
TRBJ1-1	TRBV20-1	.	few	CSAKWRQANTEAFF	TGCAGTGCTAAGTGGCGGCAGGCAAACACTGAAGCTTTCTTT
TRBJ1-2	TRBV20-1	.	.	CSARGAGYGYTF	TGCAGTGCTAGAGGGGCAGGCTATGGCTACACCTTC
TRBJ2-5	TRBV7-2	TRBD2	.	CASSPTSRGRGETQYF	TGTGCCAGCAGCCCCACTTCCCGCGGGAGAGGGGAGACCCAGTACTTC
TRBJ2-1	TRBV5-1	TRBD2	.	CASSLTSGRVDEQFF	TGCGCCAGCAGCTTGACTAGCGGGAGAGTCGATGAGCAGTTCTTC
TRBJ1-1	TRBV6-5	TRBD1	.	CASSYSNRGNTEAFF	TGTGCCAGCAGTTACTCGAACAGGGGGAACACTGAAGCTTTCTTT
TRBJ1-2	TRBV3-1	.	.	CASSQGRDRGYTF	TGTGCCAGCAGCCAAGGGAGGGACCGAGGCTACACCTTC
TRBJ2-7	TRBV5-1	TRBD1	.	CASSPAQGAYEQYF	TGCGCCAGCAGCCCTGCCCAGGGGGCTTACGAGCAGTACTTC
TRBJ2-7	TRBV7-9	TRBD1	.	CASSPPGQGARYEQYF	TGTGCCAGCAGCCCCCCCGGACAGGGGGCAAGGTACGAGCAGTACTTC
TRBJ2-5	TRBV7-8	TRBD1	.	CASSLALWTGGEETQYF	TGTGCCAGCAGCTTAGCGCTGTGGACAGGGGGCGAAGAGACCCAGTACTTC
TRBJ1-2	TRBV2	.	.	CASSDRGTDGYTF	TGTGCCAGCAGTGACAGAGGGACGGATGGCTACACCTTC
TRBJ2-7	TRBV7-9	.	.	CASSPSGGVFDEQYF	TGTGCCAGCAGTCCATCCGGGGGCGTCTTCGACGAGCAGTACTTC
TRBJ2-5	TRBV29-1	.	few	CSVEGAPRETQYF	TGCAGCGTTGAGGGGGCGCCGAGGGAGACCCAGTACTTC
TRBJ2-2	TRBV3-1	.	few	CASSHSLASGELFF	TGTGCCAGCAGCCACAGTCTAGCCTCCGGGGAGCTGTTTTTT
TRBJ2-2	TRBV7-7	.	.	CASSRNTGAGELFF	TGTGCCAGCAGCCGTAATACGGGGGCCGGGGAGCTGTTTTTT
TRBJ2-5	TRBV4-2	.	.	CASSQAADRKTQYF	TGTGCCAGCAGCCAAGCGGCGGATCGTAAGACCCAGTACTTC
TRBJ2-5	TRBV20-1	.	few	CSGRDEETQYF	TGCAGCGGGAGAGATGAAGAGACCCAGTACTTC
TRBJ2-5	TRBV20-1	.	few	CSAREQDRSQYF	TGCAGTGCTAGGGAACAGGATAGGTCGCAGTACTTC
TRBJ1-6	TRBV7-3	.	once	CASSATGTPESPLHF	TGTGCCAGCAGTGCAACCGGGACACCCGAATCACCCCTCCACTTT
TRBJ2-7	TRBV6-2/TRBV6-3	TRBD2	.	CASSPPGLGTYEQYF	TGTGCCAGCAGTCCACCGGGACTAGGGACCTACGAGCAGTACTTC
TRBJ2-7	TRBV30	TRBD1	few	CACGQGFDEQYF	TGTGCCTGCGGACAGGGTTTCGACGAGCAGTACTTC
TRBJ2-2	TRBV24-1	.	.	CATTGTVGTGELFF	TGTGCCACCACAGGGACTGTGGGGACCGGGGAGCTGTTTTTT
TRBJ2-7	TRBV5-1	.	.	CASSSTGINYEQYF	TGCGCCAGCAGCTCGACCGGGATAAACTACGAGCAGTACTTC
TRBJ2-3	TRBV27	.	few	CASSLATTGFTDTQYF	TGTGCCAGCAGTTTGGCCACTACAGGGTTTACAGATACGCAGTATTTT
TRBJ2-3	TRBV6-1	.	.	CASRTPSTETQDF	TGTGCCAGCAGAACCCCAAGCACAGAGACGCAGGATTTT
TRBJ2-7	TRBV3-1	.	few	CASSQGRTYEQYF	TGTGCCAGCAGCCAAGGGCGGACCTACGAGCAGTACTTC
TRBJ2-3	TRBV20-1	.	.	CSARGGPGRTDTQYF	TGCAGTGCTAGGGGGGGTCCGGGCCGCACAGATACGCAGTATTTT
TRBJ2-5	TRBV3-1	TRBD1	.	CASSLGTGGTQYF	TGTGCCAGCAGCCTCGGGACAGGGGGGACCCAGTACTTC
TRBJ1-2	TRBV7-9	TRBD1	few	CASSTWTGAGKGVGYTF	TGTGCCAGCAGCACTTGGACAGGGGCCGGTAAAGGGGTTGGCTACACCTTC
TRBJ1-3	TRBV20-1	.	few	CSARGTTEDSGNTIYF	TGCAGTGCTCGAGGGACGACAGAGGACTCTGGAAACACCATATATTTT
TRBJ2-5	TRBV4-3	TRBD2	few	CASSHIKWTSGRRSETQYF	TGCGCCAGCAGCCACATTAAGTGGACTAGCGGGAGAAGGTCTGAGACCCAGTACTTC
TRBJ2-3	TRBV25-1	TRBD1	.	CASSEGTGPRTDTQYF	TGTGCCAGCAGTGAAGGGACAGGGCCCCGCACAGATACGCAGTATTTT
TRBJ2-3	TRBV29-1	.	few	CSVEDGTVLFTDTQYF	TGCAGCGTTGAAGATGGCACAGTTTTATTCACAGATACGCAGTATTTT
TRBJ2-7	TRBV12-5	TRBD1	.	CASGSGGQGAYEQYF	TGTGCTAGTGGTTCTGGGGGACAGGGGGCTTACGAGCAGTACTTC